This T cell receptor (beta chain) is drawn from a study of OX40 agonist ivuxolimab in advanced cancers. Only in-frame clones appear in the TCRdb table, and some are missing; sequencing was by immunoSEQ multiplex PCR. The sample shows more than 80,000 clones, 90% of them seen only once. The CDR3 contains 14 residues. Germline assignment: CDR1 MGHDK and CDR2 SYGVNS. The V gene end was trimmed by 6 bases and the J gene end by 1 base; junction bases not matched to a gene: 4. The sequencing here drew on CD4+ or CD8+ T cells sorted from blood, taken in a trial of the OX40 agonist ivuxolimab. The receptor comes from an adult with an advanced solid tumor such as melanoma, head and neck, liver or kidney cancer. The gene calls are TRBV25-1 and TRBJ1-1; 8 positions agree with TRBD1. The CDR3 DNA reads TGTGCCAGCAGCCTGGGGACAGGGAACACTGAAGCTTTCTTT. Its translation: CASSLGTGNTEAFF.